The present TCR beta chain was sequenced within a study of cytomegalovirus exposure and HLA in healthy donors. PCR employed 60 Vbeta and 13 Jbeta primers. The data were produced by immunoSEQ multiplex PCR, yet TCRdb's version contains in-frame clones alone and is incomplete. The table shows 150,000 or so clones, with under 80% occurring only once. A word on this clone: No antigen is known for it. One junction end does not reproduce the germline sequence, and a read error may be involved.

The CDR3 is made up of 13 amino acids. The germline V gene has CDR1 SGHVS and CDR2 FNYEAQ. Study outcomes and limitations: While the bulk of TCR sequences proved rare, some public TCRs turned up in many donors. It was shown in a later analysis that HLA-associated TCR beta chains were more clonally expanded than other, equally common chains. Most subjects had HLA-A and HLA-B alleles reportedly predicted accurately by TCR beta sequences.

The chain couples TRBV7-6 to TRBJ1-5; no clear D gene. This clonotype was obtained from a woman between 25 and 40 years old in good health and CMV-seronegative. The specimen was PBMCs. The CDR3 loop is CASSLNSNRPQHF. CDR3 nucleotide sequence: TGTGCCAGCAGCTTGAATAGCAATCGGCCCCAGCATTTT. The full variable domain, rest sourced from reference TRBV7-6 and TRBJ1-5, is GAGVSQSPRYKVTKRGQDVALRCDPISGHVSLYWYRQALGQGPEFLTYFNYEAQQDKSGLPNDRFSAERPEGSISTLTIQRTEQRDSAMYRCASSLNSNRPQHFGDGTRLSIL.